Following are 29 T cell receptor beta chains from one sample sequenced in a study of blood T cell repertoires in COVID-19. Clones were read by immunoSEQ multiplex PCR, and TCRdb kept only the in-frame ones, dropping some. The data hold under 300,000 clones, with approximately 83% observed a single time. Sequencing input: peripheral blood. The receptors derive from a woman between 65 and 79 years old with acute or convalescent COVID-19.

The chain has TRBV10-2 and TRBJ1-1; 7 bases are shared with TRBD1. This CDR3 contains 15 residues. In germline, CDR1 is WSHSY, CDR2 SAAADI. After removal of 8 bases from V and 4 bases from J, the junction contained 13 bases not matched to a gene. CDR3 region: CASLREGGYGTEAFF. DNA of the CDR3: TGCGCCAGCCTTCGTGAAGGGGGCTATGGCACTGAAGCTTTCTTT.

There are many counts of this clone. The genes are TRBV4-2 and TRBJ1-2; 9 nucleotides agree with TRBD1. The CDR3 is 17 residues long. CDR1 and CDR2 (germline): LGHNA, YNFKEQ. Trimming cost V 0 bases and J 1 base; bases outside gene matches: 6. The CDR3 loop is CASSQDRGTGNNYGYTF. DNA of the CDR3: TGTGCCAGCAGCCAAGATAGGGGGACAGGGAATAACTATGGCTACACCTTC.

This clone occurred a few times. J is TRBJ1-3 and V is TRBV9, with D tentatively TRBD1 (5 bases). The V end was cut by 0 bases, the J end by 2 bases, with 12 bases between. Germline values: CDR1 SGDLS, CDR2 YYNGEE. This CDR3 contains 16 residues. CDR3 amino acids: CASSVDNGGTGNTIYF. The CDR3 region has the DNA TGTGCCAGCAGCGTAGATAACGGGGGAACTGGAAACACCATATATTTT.

This clone was seen just once. The V gene is TRBV9, the J gene TRBJ2-3, with a weak D call TRBD2 (5 bases). The CDR3 has 12 amino acids. V was trimmed by 4 bases and J by 6 bases, leaving 9 bases between them. Germline V gives CDR1 SGDLS, CDR2 YYNGEE. CDR3 protein: CASSTTGDTQYF. DNA of the CDR3: TGTGCCAGCAGCACTACGGGGGATACGCAGTATTTT.

The chain recombines TRBV3-1 (or the pseudogene TRBV3-2) with TRBJ2-5; TRBD2 matches 8 bases. V was pared by 4 bases and J by 2 bases, with 3 bases of the junction left unmatched. The CDR3 spans 14 residues. CDR1 is LGHDT, CDR2 YNNKEL, per germline (reference sequence). CDR3 amino acids: CASSPAGAQETQYF. The CDR3 region has the DNA TGTGCCAGCAGCCCAGCGGGGGCACAAGAGACCCAGTACTTC.

The rearrangement links TRBV7-6 to TRBJ1-1; possibly TRBD1 for D (6 bases). The CDR3 is 15 amino acids. V lost 6 bases to trimming and J lost 3 bases, with 17 bases between them. Germline V gene lookup returns CDR1 SGHVS and CDR2 FNYEAQ. CDR3 nucleotides: TGTGCCAGCAGGCCCATTAGGGGACACCACACTGAAGCTTTCTTT. It is translated as CASRPIRGHHTEAFF.

This rearrangement joins TRBV27 to TRBJ2-2; possible D gene TRBD1, 5 bases. The CDR3 is made up of 13 amino acids. Trimming removed 4 bases from V and 5 bases from J, with 8 bases in between. Germline V gives CDR1 MNHEY, CDR2 SMNVEV (reference sequence). This CDR3 is CASSYGATGELFF. CDR3 nucleotides: TGTGCCAGCAGTTATGGGGCTACCGGGGAGCTGTTTTTT.

The chain joins TRBV4-2 to TRBJ1-5; D perhaps matches TRBD1 (6 bases). The ends were cut back, 8 bases at V and 5 bases at J, with 16 bases in the middle. This CDR3 is built from 14 residues. Germline V CDR1 and CDR2: LGHNA, YNFKEQ. This CDR3 reads CASAGGATDQPQHF. CDR3 nucleotide sequence: TGTGCCAGCGCCGGGGGGGCGACCGATCAGCCCCAGCATTTT.

The chain has TRBV5-4 and TRBJ2-1; TRBD2 agrees at 10 bases. There are 15 residues in the CDR3. V trimming: 4 bases; J trimming: 10 bases; junction bases outside the gene matches: 11. CDR1 is SGHNT, CDR2 YYREEE, per germline (reference sequence). The CDR3 spells CASSLSGGVIREQFF. Written as DNA, the CDR3 is TGTGCCAGCAGCCTGAGCGGGGGGGTTATCCGGGAGCAGTTCTTC.

The chain uses TRBV5-8 and TRBJ1-1; 8 nucleotides align to TRBD1. Germline V gene lookup returns CDR1 SGHTS and CDR2 YDEGEE. V dropped 2 bases and J dropped 6; count of bases not matched to a gene: 6. The CDR3 contains 14 residues. CDR3 protein: CASSFRGQGSEAFF. The DNA of the CDR3 is TGTGCCAGCAGCTTCAGGGGGCAAGGATCTGAAGCTTTCTTT.

This chain connects TRBV20-1 to TRBJ1-1, with 7 bases lining up with TRBD1. The CDR3 extends over 15 amino acids. After removal of 3 bases from V and 3 bases from J, the junction contained 10 bases not matched to a gene. The germline V gene has CDR1 DFQATT and CDR2 SNEGSKA (reference sequence). DNA of the CDR3: TGCAGTGCTAGTCCTCTAACAGGGGCCGACACTGAAGCTTTCTTT. It is translated as CSASPLTGADTEAFF.

The chain employs TRBV5-1 and TRBJ1-2, with TRBD1 as a possible D gene (5 bases). CDR3 length: 14 residues. Germline CDR1 SGHRS, CDR2 YFSETQ. The V end lost 2 bases, the J end lost 2 bases, and 10 bases lay between the germline ends. Written as DNA, the CDR3 is TGCGCCAGCAGCTTAGGGGTGGCCAACTATGGCTACACCTTC. It yields the protein CASSLGVANYGYTF.

This clone occurred a few times. CDR3 sequence (DNA): TGTGCCAGCAGCCGCCTTGGGGGTCCCTCGGGAGGTGCTGAAGCTTTCTTT. This codes for CASSRLGGPSGGAEAFF. This sequence joins TRBV5-4 and TRBJ1-1; TRBD1 might be the D (5 bases). The V end was cut by 4 bases, the J end by 6 bases, with 25 bases between. The CDR3 consists of 17 residues. Per the germline V gene, CDR1 is SGHNT and CDR2 is YYREEE (reference sequence). Filled out from reference TRBV5-4 and TRBJ1-1, the complete variable domain reads ETGVTQSPTHLIKTRGQQVTLRCSSQSGHNTVSWYQQALGQGPQFIFQYYREEENGRGNFPPRFSGLQFPNYSSELNVNALELDDSALYLCASSRLGGPSGGAEAFFGQGTRLTVV.

V and J are TRBV13 and TRBJ1-1, with 7 bases aligning to TRBD1. This CDR3 spans 14 amino acids. The germline V gene has CDR1 PRHDT and CDR2 FYEKMQ (reference sequence). The junction had 7 bases not matched to a gene; V was cut back by 5 bases and J by 4 bases. Written as DNA, the CDR3 is TGTGCCAGCAGCAGAACAGGGGTGGGCACTGAAGCTTTCTTT. This gives the protein CASSRTGVGTEAFF. Filled out from reference TRBV13 and TRBJ1-1, the complete variable domain reads AAGVIQSPRHLIKEKRETATLKCYPIPRHDTVYWYQQGPGQDPQFLISFYEKMQSDKGSIPDRFSAQQFSDYHSELNMSSLELGDSALYFCASSRTGVGTEAFFGQGTRLTVV.

V and J are TRBV27 and TRBJ1-1; possibly TRBD1 for D (6 bases). Trimming took off 6 bases at V and 3 bases at J, with 17 bases between the two ends. Germline loops: CDR1 MNHEY, CDR2 SMNVEV (reference sequence). The CDR3 runs to 15 residues. The CDR3 DNA reads as TGTGCCAGCAGGCGGGGGCGAAATCTACACACTGAAGCTTTCTTT. Amino acid sequence: CASRRGRNLHTEAFF.

This clone was detected only a few times. The chain couples TRBV19 to TRBJ1-1; 8 bases agree with TRBD1. Germline CDR1 is LNHDA and CDR2 is SQIVND (reference sequence). This CDR3 has 15 amino acids. The ends lost 5 bases at V and 4 bases at J; junction bases unmatched: 9. The CDR3 region has the DNA TGTGCCAGTAGTCCCCGGACAGGGAGACTCACTGAAGCTTTCTTT. Translation gives CASSPRTGRLTEAFF. The whole variable domain, remainder taken from reference TRBV19 and TRBJ1-1, is DGGITQSPKYLFRKEGQNVTLSCEQNLNHDAMYWYRQDPGQGLRLIYYSQIVNDFQKGDIAEGYSVSREKKESFPLTVTSAQKNPTAFYLCASSPRTGRLTEAFFGQGTRLTVV.

The genes are TRBV2 and TRBJ2-1; D may be TRBD2 (6 bases). V was shortened by 5 bases and J by 7 bases, with 21 bases between the two germline ends. CDR1 is SNHLY, CDR2 FYNNEI, per germline. The CDR3 spans 16 residues. The CDR3 here is CASSPFSRGGRNEQFF. The CDR3 DNA reads as TGTGCCAGCAGTCCCTTCTCGCGGGGTGGACGTAATGAGCAGTTCTTC.

V and J are TRBV2 and TRBJ2-2, with D tentatively TRBD2 (7 bases). This CDR3 has 14 amino acids. CDR1 is SNHLY and CDR2 is FYNNEI in the germline V gene. Trimming removed 6 bases at V and 6 bases at J, with 14 bases between. The CDR3 reads CASRLGGPAGELFF. CDR3 bases: TGTGCCAGCAGATTGGGGGGGCCGGCCGGGGAGCTGTTTTTT.

The chain uses TRBV4-1 and TRBJ1-5; D remains unclear. CDR3 length: 14 residues. The V and J ends lost 2 bases and 8 bases respectively, with 13 bases between them. Per germline, CDR1 MGHRA and CDR2 YSYEKL. CDR3 bases: TGCGCCAGCAGCCAAATGGCTTCCCCCGAGCCCCAGCATTTT. Its protein product is CASSQMASPEPQHF.

The chain joins TRBV7-3 to TRBJ2-1; no clear D gene. Germline CDR1 reads SGHTA; CDR2 reads FQGTGA. Trimming took 2 bases from V and 5 from J, leaving 13 bases between them. There are 15 residues in the CDR3. Here the CDR3 DNA reads TGTGCCAGCAGCTTATCAGCGTCAGCTCACAATGAGCAGTTCTTC. Protein sequence: CASSLSASAHNEQFF.

The rearrangement joins TRBV18 to TRBJ2-1, with TRBD1 matching 7 bases. Germline assignment: CDR1 KGHSH and CDR2 LQKENI. The J segment lost 7 bases and the V segment lost 6 bases, leaving 9 bases of the junction unmatched. The CDR3 runs to 14 residues. CDR3 in amino acids: CASSPLQGVNEQFF. CDR3 nucleotide sequence: TGTGCCAGCTCCCCGCTTCAGGGGGTGAATGAGCAGTTCTTC.

The chain recombines TRBV5-4 with TRBJ1-2; D not certain. The CDR3 spans 16 residues. Between the trimmed V and J ends, which lost 4 bases and 0 bases, there was a span of 16 bases. CDR1 is SGHNT and CDR2 is YYREEE in the germline V gene (reference sequence). CDR3 region: CASSDARAEANYGYTF. CDR3 coding DNA: TGTGCCAGCAGCGACGCCCGAGCGGAAGCTAACTATGGCTACACCTTC.

This chain connects TRBV7-9 to TRBJ1-4; no definite D call. The V end was cut by 3 bases, the J end by 10 bases, with 21 bases between. Germline assignment: CDR1 SEHNR and CDR2 FQNEAQ (reference sequence). This CDR3 has 16 amino acids. CDR3 coding DNA: TGTGCCAGCAGCTTGGGCAGAGGAGGTTCCCTGGGAAAACTGTTTTTT. This encodes CASSLGRGGSLGKLFF.

The J gene is TRBJ2-5, the V gene TRBV25-1, with TRBD1 matching 8 bases. The germline CDR1 and CDR2 sequences are MGHDK and SYGVNS. The CDR3 runs 15 residues. Germline trimming cut 4 bases from V and 0 bases from J; bases unmatched to any gene: 4. The CDR3 nucleotides read TGTGCCAGCAGTGGCTACAGGGGGTACCAAGAGACCCAGTACTTC. Amino acid sequence: CASSGYRGYQETQYF.

This chain joins TRBV7-9 and TRBJ2-5, with D possibly TRBD2 on 7 matching bases. The germline V gene has CDR1 SEHNR and CDR2 FQNEAQ (reference sequence). V lost 5 bases to trimming and J lost 5 bases, with 15 bases between them. This CDR3 is built from 14 residues. The CDR3 is CASSESGGAETQYF. The CDR3 DNA reads TGTGCCAGCAGCGAGAGTGGGGGGGCGGAGACCCAGTACTTC.

The V call is TRBV10-3, the J call TRBJ2-4; D is unresolved. The CDR3 is 15 amino acids. V lost 3 bases and J lost 0, with 9 bases in between. The V gene's germline CDR1 is ENHRY and CDR2 SYGVKD. The CDR3 reads CAISEDRLAKNIQYF. For the CDR3, the DNA is TGTGCCATCAGTGAAGACCGACTAGCCAAAAACATTCAGTACTTC.

This chain links TRBV6-5 with TRBJ1-1, with a possible D match to TRBD1 (6 bases). V lost 5 bases, J lost 6 bases, and 10 bases lay in between. This CDR3 has 12 residues. CDR1 is MNHEY and CDR2 is SVGAGI in the germline V gene. CDR3 DNA: TGTGCCAGCAGTCCTAGGGGGTCTGAAGCTTTCTTT. This translates into CASSPRGSEAFF.

The rearrangement links TRBV5-1 to TRBJ2-1, with 8 bases that match TRBD1. CDR1 SGHRS and CDR2 YFSETQ come from the germline V gene. With 2 bases clipped from V and 4 bases from J, the junction kept 11 bases outside the gene matches. This CDR3 is 17 amino acids long. The CDR3, as DNA: TGCGCCAGCAGCTTCCGGTGGTCAGGGGGCACGTACAATGAGCAGTTCTTC. Its translation is CASSFRWSGGTYNEQFF.

The chain combines TRBV19 with TRBJ2-1; tentatively, D is TRBD2 (5 bases). The CDR3 is 15 amino acids. V shed 7 bases and J shed 5 bases, with 18 bases lying between them. The germline CDR1 and CDR2 sequences are LNHDA and SQIVND (reference sequence). The CDR3 nucleotides are TGTGCCAGTACCCCTCGAGGGCTCGCTAACAATGAGCAGTTCTTC. Amino acids: CASTPRGLANNEQFF. Drawing the rest from reference TRBV19 and TRBJ2-1, the complete variable domain is DGGITQSPKYLFRKEGQNVTLSCEQNLNHDAMYWYRQDPGQGLRLIYYSQIVNDFQKGDIAEGYSVSREKKESFPLTVTSAQKNPTAFYLCASTPRGLANNEQFFGPGTRLTVL.